This T cell receptor (beta chain) comes out of a study of T cell responses to AZD1222 COVID-19 vaccine. The repertoire was sequenced with immunoSEQ multiplex PCR; TCRdb's copy has only in-frame clones and lacks some. This sample yields some 130,000 clones, of which 80% to 95% are seen a single time; approximately 7% belongs to the top ten. CDR1 is SNHLY and CDR2 is FYNNEI in the germline V gene. CDR3 length: 13 residues. The V and J ends lost 3 bases and 3 bases respectively, with 6 bases between them. The sequence came from an adult who received the AZD1222 COVID-19 vaccine. V gene TRBV2 combines with J gene TRBJ1-5; D ambiguous. The sequencing here drew on peripheral blood, taken 28 days after the second AZD1222 dose. The CDR3 nucleotides read TGTGCCAGCAGTGATCACCCCAATCAGCCCCAGCATTTT. This gives the protein CASSDHPNQPQHF.